A single sample gave rise to the 11 T cell receptor beta chains below, sequenced in a study of T cells in localized non-small cell lung cancer. Sequenced by immunoSEQ multiplex PCR; TCRdb stores in-frame clones only, minus some. Altogether roughly 35,000 clones are present, around 92% being singletons, with the ten largest covering less than 2.5%. Sample: peripheral blood, taken before any cancer treatment. The receptors derive from a female donor aged 60 or older with stage I lung adenocarcinoma.

The chain recombines TRBV5-4 with TRBJ2-3; maybe TRBD2 (6 bases). V lost 3 bases and J lost 0, with 8 bases in between. The CDR3 has 14 residues. Germline V CDR1 and CDR2: SGHNT, YYREEE (reference sequence). CDR3 protein: CASSSGTSTDTQYF. DNA for the CDR3: TGTGCCAGCAGCTCCGGGACTAGCACAGATACGCAGTATTTT.

J is TRBJ1-4 and V is TRBV5-1, with TRBD1 matching 9 bases. J was trimmed by 6 bases and V by 0 bases; bases with no gene match: 3. This CDR3 contains 15 residues. CDR1 is SGHRS, CDR2 YFSETQ, per germline. The CDR3 DNA reads TGCGCCAGCAGCTTGGGCACAGGGGGCGATGAAAAACTGTTTTTT. Amino acid sequence: CASSLGTGGDEKLFF.

Turning to this clone: A read error may produce the germline difference seen at one junction end. The rearrangement joins TRBV7-7 to TRBJ2-7, with a possible D match to TRBD1 (5 bases). Per the germline V gene, CDR1 is SSHAT and CDR2 is FNYEAQ (reference sequence). The CDR3 contains 13 residues. CDR3 region: CASSLRQGYEQYF. In DNA form, the CDR3 reads TGTGCTAGCAGCTTACGGCAGGGCTACGAGCAGTACTTC. The variable domain in full, completed from reference TRBV7-7 and TRBJ2-7, reads GAGVSQSPRYKVTKRGQDVTLRCDPISSHATLYWYQQALGQGPEFLTYFNYEAQPDKSGLPSDRFSAERPEGSISTLTIQRTEQRDSAMYRCASSLRQGYEQYFGPGTRLTVT.

The chain employs TRBV2 and TRBJ1-6; the D gene is possibly TRBD1 (5 bases). Per the germline V gene, CDR1 is SNHLY and CDR2 is FYNNEI. The CDR3 is made up of 17 amino acids. V lost 7 bases and J 0 bases, leaving 16 bases between the germline ends. CDR3 loop: CASTTGTVSSYNSPLHF. CDR3 in DNA: TGTGCCAGCACCACTGGGACGGTGAGCTCCTATAATTCACCCCTCCACTTT.

The gene calls are TRBV28 and TRBJ1-5; no reliable D call. Germline CDR1 MDHEN, CDR2 SYDVKM. V was trimmed by 3 bases and J by 2 bases, leaving 8 bases between them. This CDR3 is 14 amino acids long. The CDR3 sequence is CASSFGMGNQPQHF. For the CDR3, the DNA is TGTGCCAGCAGTTTCGGAATGGGCAATCAGCCCCAGCATTTT.

The V gene is TRBV6-1, the J gene TRBJ2-7; D assignment may be TRBD1 or TRBD2 (5 bases each). CDR1 MNHNS and CDR2 SASEGT come from the germline V gene. This CDR3 is built from 14 residues. V dropped 1 base and J dropped 2 bases, with 9 bases sitting between them. CDR3 residues: CASSEVQGPYEQYF. CDR3 bases: TGTGCCAGCAGTGAAGTGCAGGGACCCTACGAGCAGTACTTC.

The V and J genes are TRBV5-1 and TRBJ1-1; 9 positions agree with TRBD1. The CDR3 covers 15 residues. Germline V gives CDR1 SGHRS, CDR2 YFSETQ. The junction had 5 bases not matched to a gene; V was cut back by 4 bases and J by 1 base. This CDR3 reads CASSQGTGPNTEAFF. The CDR3 DNA reads as TGCGCCAGCAGCCAGGGGACAGGGCCGAACACTGAAGCTTTCTTT. Filled out from reference TRBV5-1 and TRBJ1-1, the complete variable domain reads KAGVTQTPRYLIKTRGQQVTLSCSPISGHRSVSWYQQTPGQGLQFLFEYFSETQRNKGNFPGRFSGRQFSNSRSEMNVSTLELGDSALYLCASSQGTGPNTEAFFGQGTRLTVV.

The chain carries TRBV2 and TRBJ2-2, with 11 bases aligning to TRBD2. Per the germline V gene, CDR1 is SNHLY and CDR2 is FYNNEI. V lost 8 bases to trimming and J lost 4 bases; unmatched junction nucleotides: 6. There are 15 residues in the CDR3. As DNA, the CDR3 is TGTGCCAGCTTGGGGACTAGCGGACCCACCGGGGAGCTGTTTTTT. It translates to CASLGTSGPTGELFF.

This chain uses TRBV5-1 with TRBJ2-1, with 10 bases matching TRBD2. The J segment lost 10 bases and the V segment lost 0 bases, leaving 10 bases of the junction unmatched. This CDR3 is built from 16 residues. Germline CDR1 SGHRS, CDR2 YFSETQ. The CDR3 DNA follows: TGCGCCAGCAGCTTGGTGCTAGCGGGGGACTTGAGCGAGCAGTTCTTC. This encodes CASSLVLAGDLSEQFF.

This clone appeared a single time. The rearrangement joins TRBV6-6 to TRBJ1-1, with D possibly matching TRBD1 (5 bases). The CDR3 consists of 13 residues. The V end lost 5 bases, the J end lost 1 base, and 8 bases lay between the germline ends. The germline V gene has CDR1 MNHNY and CDR2 SVGAGI (reference sequence). DNA for the CDR3: TGTGCCAGCAGTCTGACAGAGAACACTGAAGCTTTCTTT. This sequence encodes CASSLTENTEAFF.

This clone was picked up one time. V usage is TRBV9 and J usage is TRBJ2-2; the D gene is possibly TRBD2 (6 bases). CDR3 length equals 16 residues. V lost 0 bases and J lost 2, with 11 bases in between. Germline CDR1 reads SGDLS; CDR2 reads YYNGEE. In DNA form, the CDR3 reads TGTGCCAGCAGCGTAGAATCCGGGGGTAACACCGGGGAGCTGTTTTTT. Residues: CASSVESGGNTGELFF.